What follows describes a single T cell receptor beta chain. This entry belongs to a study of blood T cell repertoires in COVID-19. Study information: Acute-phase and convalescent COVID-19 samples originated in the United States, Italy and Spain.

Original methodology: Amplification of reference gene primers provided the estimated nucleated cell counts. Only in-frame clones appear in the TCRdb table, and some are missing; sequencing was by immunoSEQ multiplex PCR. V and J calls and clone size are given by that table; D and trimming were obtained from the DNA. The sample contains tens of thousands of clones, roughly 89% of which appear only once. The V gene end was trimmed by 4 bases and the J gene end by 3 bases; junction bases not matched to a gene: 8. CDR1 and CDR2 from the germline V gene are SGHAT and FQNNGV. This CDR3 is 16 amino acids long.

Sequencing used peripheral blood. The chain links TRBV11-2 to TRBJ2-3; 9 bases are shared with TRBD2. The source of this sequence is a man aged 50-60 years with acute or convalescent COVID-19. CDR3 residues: CASSSKREALTDTQYF. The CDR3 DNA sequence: TGTGCCAGCAGCTCCAAGCGGGAGGCCCTAACAGATACGCAGTATTTT.